A selection of T cell receptor beta chains follows, all from one sample in a study of cytomegalovirus exposure and HLA in healthy donors. Produced via immunoSEQ multiplex PCR; TCRdb's table is partial and in-frame only. This repertoire shows over 200,000 clones, around 89% found once; its top ten account for about 1%. The source material was PBMCs. The receptors come from a woman younger than 35 in good health and CMV-seronegative. Both conserved end residues are part of each CDR3. D genes are given only for firm matches. Only part of the rows carry a size: once, few, many, or a class if the clone is expanded.

>NA|NA|TRBJ2-7|13|TRBV6-5
CASRGTYPYEQYF
TGTGCCAGCAGGGGGACTTACCCCTACGAGCAGTACTTC
>TRBD1|NA|TRBJ1-2|15|TRBV4-2
CASSHPLGTGYGYTF
TGTGCCAGCAGCCACCCCCTTGGGACAGGCTATGGCTACACCTTC
>NA|once|TRBJ1-3|14|TRBV2
CASSEGSSGNTIYF
TGTGCCAGCAGTGAGGGGAGCTCTGGAAACACCATATATTTT
>TRBD1|NA|TRBJ1-2|14|TRBV9
CASSGTGTSYGYTF
TGTGCCAGCAGCGGGACAGGGACCAGCTATGGCTACACCTTC
>TRBD1|NA|TRBJ2-1|15|TRBV6-5
CASSRTGVGGNEQFF
TGTGCCAGCAGTCGGACAGGGGTAGGAGGCAATGAGCAGTTCTTC
>TRBD1|NA|TRBJ2-7|14|TRBV27
CASSKYQGADEQYF
TGTGCCAGCAGTAAATATCAGGGGGCGGACGAGCAGTACTTC
>TRBD2|NA|TRBJ2-7|15|TRBV10-3
CAISAGKRGSYEQYF
TGTGCCATCAGTGCGGGGAAGCGGGGGAGCTACGAGCAGTACTTC
>NA|NA|TRBJ2-1|15|TRBV7-3
CASSLGSSSYNEQFF
TGTGCCAGCAGCTTAGGGTCTAGCTCCTACAATGAGCAGTTCTTC
>TRBD1|few|TRBJ2-1|15|TRBV27
CASSLLGQGLTEQFF
TGTGCCAGCAGTTTACTGGGACAGGGGTTAACTGAGCAGTTCTTC
>TRBD2|NA|TRBJ2-1|16|TRBV18
CASSVTGTRVNNEQFF
TGTGCCAGCTCAGTGACCGGGACTAGAGTCAACAATGAGCAGTTCTTC
>NA|NA|TRBJ1-4|15|TRBV7-2
CASSLPQGFNEKLFF
TGTGCCAGCAGCTTACCTCAGGGTTTCAATGAAAAACTGTTTTTT
>NA|NA|TRBJ1-5|16|TRBV6-8
CASSFGPGFSNQPQHF
TGTGCCAGCAGTTTCGGCCCCGGGTTCAGCAATCAGCCCCAGCATTTT
>TRBD1|NA|TRBJ1-2|15|TRBV4-3
CASSHDRASGYGYTF
TGCGCCAGCAGCCACGACAGGGCTTCGGGTTATGGCTACACCTTC
>NA|NA|TRBJ2-2|16|TRBV7-8
CASSLVEGAPAGELFF
TGTGCCAGCAGCTTGGTGGAGGGGGCGCCCGCCGGGGAGCTGTTTTTT
>TRBD1|NA|TRBJ2-7|15|TRBV6-1
CASSEPRGQGLEQYF
TGTGCCAGCAGTGAACCTCGCGGACAGGGGCTCGAGCAGTACTTC
>TRBD1|once|TRBJ2-7|14|TRBV7-9
CASSSPTQGACQYF
TGTGCCAGCAGCTCCCCCACGCAGGGGGCCTGTCAGTACTTC
>TRBD2|NA|TRBJ2-7|14|TRBV9
CASTPGTSNYEQYF
TGTGCCAGCACCCCCGGGACTAGCAACTACGAGCAGTACTTC
>NA|few|TRBJ1-2|13|TRBV9
CASSAGTGYGYTF
TGTGCCAGCAGCGCCGGCACAGGTTATGGCTACACCTTC
>TRBD2|few|TRBJ2-1|14|TRBV6-6
CASSYDLAGNEQFF
TGTGCCAGCAGTTACGACCTAGCGGGCAATGAGCAGTTCTTC
>NA|NA|TRBJ1-5|16|TRBV19
CASLSAGGARNQPQHF
TGTGCCAGTCTGTCCGCGGGGGGGGCGCGGAACCAGCCCCAGCATTTT
>NA|few|TRBJ1-6|15|TRBV21-1
CASSKIRQGIGPLHF
TGTGCCAGCAGCAAAATTCGACAGGGAATCGGACCCCTCCACTTT
>TRBD1|NA|TRBJ1-1|19|TRBV2
CASSELGGGGGPMNTEAFF
TGTGCCAGCAGTGAACTAGGGGGCGGGGGGGGACCGATGAACACTGAAGCTTTCTTT
>NA|NA|TRBJ1-1|13|TRBV7-9
CASSLLESTEAFF
TGTGCCAGCAGCTTATTAGAAAGCACTGAAGCTTTCTTT
>TRBD1|NA|TRBJ2-7|14|TRBV18
CASSPGTGLYEQYF
TGTGCCAGCTCACCCGGGACAGGGCTCTACGAGCAGTACTTC
>NA|NA|TRBJ2-3|13|TRBV4-3
CASSQDRPGVQYF
TGCGCCAGCAGCCAAGATCGGCCAGGGGTGCAGTATTTT
>NA|NA|TRBJ2-7|14|TRBV18
CASSRTGLNGEQYF
TGTGCCAGCTCACGAACAGGGTTAAACGGCGAGCAGTACTTC
>TRBD1|NA|TRBJ1-1|20|TRBV7-6
CASSPNPSYGTGADNPEAFF
TGTGCCAGCAGTCCTAACCCTTCGTACGGGACAGGGGCAGATAACCCTGAAGCTTTCTTT
>TRBD1|NA|TRBJ2-2|15|TRBV15
CATSSEPTGAGELFF
TGTGCCACCAGCAGCGAGCCGACAGGGGCGGGGGAGCTGTTTTTT
>NA|once|TRBJ1-2|13|TRBV7-9
CASGIQASYGYTF
TGTGCCTCCGGGATACAAGCGAGCTATGGCTACACCTTC
>NA|once|TRBJ1-1|16|TRBV7-9
CASSLIRFRGNTEAFF
TGTGCCAGCAGCTTAATAAGGTTCAGGGGGAACACTGAAGCTTTCTTT
>TRBD1|NA|TRBJ1-1|17|TRBV19
CASRKQGAAIPNTEAFF
TGTGCCAGTAGAAAACAGGGGGCCGCCATCCCGAACACTGAAGCTTTCTTT
>TRBD2|NA|TRBJ2-7|18|TRBV7-9
CASSSPFLASGGRYEQYF
TGTGCCAGCAGCTCCCCCTTCTTAGCTAGCGGGGGCCGATACGAGCAGTACTTC
>NA|NA|TRBJ2-5|15|TRBV4-1
CASSDARTDQETQYF
TGCGCCAGCAGCGATGCCAGGACAGACCAAGAGACCCAGTACTTC
>NA|NA|TRBJ1-1|11|TRBV2
CASSGTTEAFF
TGTGCCAGCTCCGGGACAACCGAAGCTTTCTTT
>NA|NA|TRBJ2-5|15|TRBV5-8
CASSGPAGMAETQYF
TGTGCCAGCAGCGGACCAGCAGGGATGGCAGAGACCCAGTACTTC
>TRBD1|NA|TRBJ2-7|15|TRBV5-6
CASSSAGTGIYEQYF
TGTGCCAGCAGCTCGGCCGGGACAGGGATCTACGAGCAGTACTTC
>NA|NA|TRBJ2-7|13|TRBV5-6
CASSLPEAYEQYF
TGTGCCAGCAGCTTGCCAGAAGCCTACGAGCAGTACTTC
>TRBD1|NA|TRBJ1-5|22|TRBV7-6
CASSLAEGQGGPGSYSNQPQHF
TGTGCCAGCAGCTTAGCAGAAGGACAGGGCGGGCCGGGCTCTTATAGCAATCAGCCCCAGCATTTT
>TRBD1|NA|TRBJ1-3|15|TRBV6-5
CASSSTTGSGNTIYF
TGTGCCAGCAGTTCGACGACAGGGTCTGGAAACACCATATATTTT
>TRBD1|NA|TRBJ2-2|16|TRBV18
CASSRGQGETSGELFF
TGTGCCAGCTCTCGAGGACAGGGTGAAACGTCCGGGGAGCTGTTTTTT
>TRBD2|few|TRBJ2-1|15|TRBV2
CASSSGLASYNEQFF
TGTGCCAGCAGTTCAGGACTAGCGTCATACAATGAGCAGTTCTTC
>NA|NA|TRBJ1-1|13|TRBV4-3
CASSHRVGTEAFF
TGCGCCAGCAGCCACCGGGTGGGCACTGAAGCTTTCTTT
>NA|NA|TRBJ2-7|16|TRBV15
CATSRESRRGPYEQYF
TGTGCCACCAGCAGAGAATCGAGACGTGGGCCCTACGAGCAGTACTTC
>TRBD1|NA|TRBJ2-5|15|TRBV7-8
CASSYLGQYQETQYF
TGTGCCAGCAGCTACCTGGGACAGTACCAAGAGACCCAGTACTTC
>TRBD1|NA|TRBJ1-6|17|TRBV19
CASSVSLPGQGPSPLHF
TGTGCCAGTAGTGTATCTCTCCCGGGACAGGGACCTTCACCCCTCCACTTT
>NA|NA|TRBJ2-1|12|TRBV4-3
CASSQAYNEQFF
TGCGCCAGCAGCCAAGCATACAATGAGCAGTTCTTC
>TRBD1|NA|TRBJ2-3|17|TRBV23-1
CASSQFLGQGASDTQYF
TGCGCCAGCAGTCAATTCCTCGGACAGGGGGCATCAGATACGCAGTATTTT
>NA|NA|TRBJ1-4|14|TRBV7-2
CASSAGWANEKLFF
TGTGCCAGCAGCGCAGGTTGGGCTAATGAAAAACTGTTTTTT